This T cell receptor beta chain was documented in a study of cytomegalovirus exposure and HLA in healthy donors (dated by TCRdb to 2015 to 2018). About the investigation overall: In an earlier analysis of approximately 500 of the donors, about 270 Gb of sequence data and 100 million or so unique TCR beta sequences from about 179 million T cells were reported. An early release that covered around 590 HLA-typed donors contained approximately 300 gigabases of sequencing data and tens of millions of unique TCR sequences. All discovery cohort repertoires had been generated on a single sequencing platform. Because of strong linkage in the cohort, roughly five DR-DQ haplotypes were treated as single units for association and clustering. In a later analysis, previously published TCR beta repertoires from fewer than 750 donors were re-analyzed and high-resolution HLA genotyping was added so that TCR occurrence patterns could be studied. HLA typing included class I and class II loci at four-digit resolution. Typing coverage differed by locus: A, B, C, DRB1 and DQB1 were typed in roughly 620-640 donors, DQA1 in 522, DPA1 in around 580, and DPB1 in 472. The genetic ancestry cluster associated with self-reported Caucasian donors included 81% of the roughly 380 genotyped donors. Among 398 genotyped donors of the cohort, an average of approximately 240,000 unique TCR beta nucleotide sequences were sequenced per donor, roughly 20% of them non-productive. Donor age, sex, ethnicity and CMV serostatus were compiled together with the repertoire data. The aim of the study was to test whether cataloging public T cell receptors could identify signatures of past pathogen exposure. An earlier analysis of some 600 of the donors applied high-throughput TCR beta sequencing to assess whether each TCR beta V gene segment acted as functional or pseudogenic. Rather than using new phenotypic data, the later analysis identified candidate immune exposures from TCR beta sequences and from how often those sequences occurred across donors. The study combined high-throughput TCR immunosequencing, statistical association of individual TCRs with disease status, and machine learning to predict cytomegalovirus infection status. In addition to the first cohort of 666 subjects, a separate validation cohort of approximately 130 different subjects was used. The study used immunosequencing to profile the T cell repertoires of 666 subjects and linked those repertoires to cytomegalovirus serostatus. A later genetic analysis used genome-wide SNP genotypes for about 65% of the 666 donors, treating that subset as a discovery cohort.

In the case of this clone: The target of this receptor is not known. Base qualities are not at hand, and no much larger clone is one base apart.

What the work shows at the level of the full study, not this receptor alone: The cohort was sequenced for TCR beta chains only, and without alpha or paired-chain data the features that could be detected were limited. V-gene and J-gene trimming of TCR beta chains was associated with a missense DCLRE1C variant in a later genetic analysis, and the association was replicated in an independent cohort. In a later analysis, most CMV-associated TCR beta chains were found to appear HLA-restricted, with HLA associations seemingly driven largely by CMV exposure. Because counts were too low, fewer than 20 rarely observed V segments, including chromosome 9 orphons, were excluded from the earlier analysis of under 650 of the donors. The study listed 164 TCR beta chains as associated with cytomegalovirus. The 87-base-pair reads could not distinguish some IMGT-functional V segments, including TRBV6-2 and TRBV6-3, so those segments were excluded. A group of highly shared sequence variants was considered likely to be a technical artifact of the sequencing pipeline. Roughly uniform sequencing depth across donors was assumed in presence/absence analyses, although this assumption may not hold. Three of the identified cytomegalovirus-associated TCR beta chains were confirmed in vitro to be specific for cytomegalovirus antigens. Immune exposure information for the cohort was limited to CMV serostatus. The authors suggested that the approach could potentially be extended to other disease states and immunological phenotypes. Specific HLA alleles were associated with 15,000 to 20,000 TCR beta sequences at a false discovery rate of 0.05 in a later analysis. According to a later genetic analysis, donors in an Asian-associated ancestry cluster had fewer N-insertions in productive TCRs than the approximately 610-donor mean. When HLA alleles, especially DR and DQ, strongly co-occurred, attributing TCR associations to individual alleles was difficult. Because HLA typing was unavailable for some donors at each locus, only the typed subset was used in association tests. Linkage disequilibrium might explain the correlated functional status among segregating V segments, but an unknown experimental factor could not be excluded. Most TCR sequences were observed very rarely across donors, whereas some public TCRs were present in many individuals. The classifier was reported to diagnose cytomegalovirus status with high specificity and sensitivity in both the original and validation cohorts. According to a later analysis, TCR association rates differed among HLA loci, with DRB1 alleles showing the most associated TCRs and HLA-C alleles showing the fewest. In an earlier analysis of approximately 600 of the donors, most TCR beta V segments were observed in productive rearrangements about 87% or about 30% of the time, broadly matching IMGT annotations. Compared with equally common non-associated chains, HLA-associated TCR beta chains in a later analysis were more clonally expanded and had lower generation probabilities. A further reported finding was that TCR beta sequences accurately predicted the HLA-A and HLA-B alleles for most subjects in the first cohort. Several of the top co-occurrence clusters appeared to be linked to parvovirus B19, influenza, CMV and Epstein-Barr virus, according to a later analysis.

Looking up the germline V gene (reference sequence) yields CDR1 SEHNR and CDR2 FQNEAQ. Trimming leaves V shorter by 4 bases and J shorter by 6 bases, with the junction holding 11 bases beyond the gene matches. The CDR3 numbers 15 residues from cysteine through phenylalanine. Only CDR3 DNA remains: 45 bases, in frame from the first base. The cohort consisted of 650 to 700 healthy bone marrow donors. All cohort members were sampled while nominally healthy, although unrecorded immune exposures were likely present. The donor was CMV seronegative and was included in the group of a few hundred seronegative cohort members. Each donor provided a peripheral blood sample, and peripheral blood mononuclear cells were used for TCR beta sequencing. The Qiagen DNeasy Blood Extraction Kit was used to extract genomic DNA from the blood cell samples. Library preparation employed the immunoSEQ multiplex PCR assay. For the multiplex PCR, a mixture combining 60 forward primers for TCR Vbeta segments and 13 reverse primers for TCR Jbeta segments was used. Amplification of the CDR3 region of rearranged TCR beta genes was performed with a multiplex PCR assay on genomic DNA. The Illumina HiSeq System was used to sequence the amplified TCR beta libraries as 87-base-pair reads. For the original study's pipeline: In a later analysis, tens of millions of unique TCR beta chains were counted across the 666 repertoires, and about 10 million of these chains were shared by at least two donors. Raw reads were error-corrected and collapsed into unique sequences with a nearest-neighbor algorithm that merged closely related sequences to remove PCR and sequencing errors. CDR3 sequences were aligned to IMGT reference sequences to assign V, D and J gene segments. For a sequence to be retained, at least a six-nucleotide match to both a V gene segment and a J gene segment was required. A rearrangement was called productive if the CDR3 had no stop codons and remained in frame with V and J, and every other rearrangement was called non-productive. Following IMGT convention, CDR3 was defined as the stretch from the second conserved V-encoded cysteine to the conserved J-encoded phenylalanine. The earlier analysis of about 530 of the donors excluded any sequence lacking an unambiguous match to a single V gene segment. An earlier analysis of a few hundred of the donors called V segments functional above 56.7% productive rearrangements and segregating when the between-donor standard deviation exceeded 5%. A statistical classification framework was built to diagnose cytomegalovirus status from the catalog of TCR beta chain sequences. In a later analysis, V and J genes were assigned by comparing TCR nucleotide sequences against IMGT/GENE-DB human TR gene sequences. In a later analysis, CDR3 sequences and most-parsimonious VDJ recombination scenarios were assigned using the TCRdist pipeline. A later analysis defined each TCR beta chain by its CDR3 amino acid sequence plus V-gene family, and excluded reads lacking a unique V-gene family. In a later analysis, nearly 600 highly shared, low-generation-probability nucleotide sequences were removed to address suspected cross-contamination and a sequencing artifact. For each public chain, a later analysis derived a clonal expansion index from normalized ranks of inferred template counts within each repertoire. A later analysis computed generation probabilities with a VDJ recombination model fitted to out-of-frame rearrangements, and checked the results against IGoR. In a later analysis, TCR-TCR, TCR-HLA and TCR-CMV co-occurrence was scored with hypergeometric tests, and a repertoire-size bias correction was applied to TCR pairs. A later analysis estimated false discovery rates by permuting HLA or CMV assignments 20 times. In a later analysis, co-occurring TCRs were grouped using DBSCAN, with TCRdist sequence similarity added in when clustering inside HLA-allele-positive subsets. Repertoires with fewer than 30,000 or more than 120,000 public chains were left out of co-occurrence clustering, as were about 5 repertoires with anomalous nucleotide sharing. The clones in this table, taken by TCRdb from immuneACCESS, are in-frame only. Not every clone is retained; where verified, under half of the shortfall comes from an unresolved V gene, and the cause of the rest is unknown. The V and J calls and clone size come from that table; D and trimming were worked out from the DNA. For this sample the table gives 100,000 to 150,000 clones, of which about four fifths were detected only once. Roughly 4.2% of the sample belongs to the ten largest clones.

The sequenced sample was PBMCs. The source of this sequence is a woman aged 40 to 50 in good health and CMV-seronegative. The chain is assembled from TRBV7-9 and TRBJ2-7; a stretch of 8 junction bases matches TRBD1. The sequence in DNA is TGTGCCAGCAGCTCCGGACAGGGCTATAGGCTCGAGCAGTACTTC. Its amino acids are CASSSGQGYRLEQYF.